The 16 T cell receptor beta chains given below trace back to one sample, sequenced in a study of beta chain features in type 1 diabetes. The whole isolated RNA underwent reverse transcription, so sequencing captured expressed TCRB transcripts. The protocol was immunoSEQ multiplex PCR, while the TCRdb copy is restricted to in-frame clones and leaves out a portion. The sample lists 60,000 or so clones; approximately 59% were seen once. The source material was Tregs from blood. The source of these receptors is a woman aged 18-29 years in good health.

This clone was detected only a few times. The chain links TRBV18 to TRBJ1-2; weak D call: TRBD1 (6 bases). The CDR3 sequence is 16 residues long. With 4 bases removed from V and 1 base from J, the gap between germline ends came to 16 bases. Germline V gene lookup returns CDR1 KGHSH and CDR2 LQKENI. For the CDR3, the DNA is TGTGCCAGCTCACTCCGGGACACTTCCTTTAACTATGGCTACACCTTC. Translation: CASSLRDTSFNYGYTF.

This clone has just a few counts. The V call is TRBV5-1, the J call TRBJ2-3; 13 nucleotides match TRBD2. Germline values: CDR1 SGHRS, CDR2 YFSETQ. The CDR3 consists of 17 residues. The V gene end was trimmed by 0 bases and the J gene end by 5 bases; junction bases not matched to a gene: 6. CDR3 amino acids: CASSLGLAGGREDTQYF. The CDR3 DNA reads as TGCGCCAGCAGCTTGGGACTAGCGGGAGGCCGGGAAGATACGCAGTATTTT.

This chain links TRBV5-1 with TRBJ2-3; D is ambiguous. V lost 7 bases and J lost 1, with 7 bases in between. The germline CDR1 and CDR2 sequences are SGHRS and YFSETQ. This CDR3 has 12 residues. The CDR3 spells CASAVGTDTQYF. The DNA of the CDR3 is TGCGCCAGCGCGGTCGGCACAGATACGCAGTATTTT.

The J gene is TRBJ1-5, the V gene TRBV18; 7 bases are shared with TRBD1. V trimming: 3 bases; J trimming: 7 bases; junction bases outside the gene matches: 6. Germline assignment: CDR1 KGHSH and CDR2 LQKENI. The CDR3 length is 14 residues. CDR3 residues: CASSPGTERQPQHF. The DNA for the CDR3 is TGTGCCAGCTCACCGGGGACAGAACGCCAGCCCCAGCATTTT.

This clone was seen a handful of times. J is TRBJ2-7 and V is TRBV4-2; TRBD2 agrees at 9 bases. Trimming took 6 bases from V and 2 from J; bases not matched to a gene: 11. Germline CDR1 and CDR2: LGHNA and YNFKEQ. The CDR3 sequence is 16 residues long. In nucleotides, the CDR3 is TGTGCCAGCAGACGAAGCGGGGGGCCCAGTCCCTACGAGCAGTACTTC. Translating it yields CASRRSGGPSPYEQYF.

The genes are TRBV19 and TRBJ2-7, with D uncertain. Germline V gene lookup returns CDR1 LNHDA and CDR2 SQIVND (reference sequence). The CDR3 is made up of 11 amino acids. The V end lost 3 bases, the J end lost 5 bases, and 5 bases lay between the germline ends. The CDR3 is CASSMGDEQYF. Written as DNA, the CDR3 is TGTGCCAGTAGTATGGGCGACGAGCAGTACTTC.

The CDR3 loop reads CASSLDTWNTEAFF. CDR3 nucleotide sequence: TGTGCCAGCAGCTTAGATACATGGAACACTGAAGCTTTCTTT. The chain recombines TRBV7-2 with TRBJ1-1; D remains unclear. V gave up 1 base and J gave up 1 base, with 7 bases separating them. CDR1 is SGHTA and CDR2 is FQGNSA in the germline V gene. The CDR3 has 14 residues.

This chain uses TRBV20-1 with TRBJ1-2; a possible D gene is TRBD1 (5 bases). The germline V gene encodes CDR1 DFQATT and CDR2 SNEGSKA (reference sequence). The CDR3 sequence is 10 residues long. The V and J ends lost 6 bases and 8 bases respectively, with 10 bases between them. The CDR3 sequence: CSAYKGGYTF. Written as DNA, the CDR3 is TGCAGTGCCTACAAGGGGGGCTACACCTTC.

As regards this clone: Other DNA sequences from this sample encode an identical CDR3 as well. The chain combines TRBV7-9 with TRBJ2-1, with 7 bases lining up with TRBD1. The V and J ends lost 3 bases and 4 bases, in that order; junction bases with no gene match: 9. The V gene's germline CDR1 is SEHNR and CDR2 FQNEAQ (reference sequence). The CDR3 runs 16 residues. CDR3 amino acids: CASSFRNSRGYNEQFF. As DNA, the CDR3 is TGTGCCAGCAGCTTTAGAAACAGCAGGGGGTACAATGAGCAGTTCTTC.

V gene TRBV6-5 combines with J gene TRBJ1-2, with D unresolved. The length of the CDR3 is 15 residues. Germline V gene data show CDR1 as MNHEY and CDR2 as SVGAGI. Trimming left V 0 bases short and J 8 bases short, with 16 bases between. The CDR3 loop is CASSYSEWASKGYTF. The CDR3 DNA reads TGTGCCAGCAGTTACTCGGAATGGGCTTCGAAAGGCTACACCTTC.

In this sample, this clone turned up once. The V gene is TRBV5-4, the J gene TRBJ2-1, with 7 bases fitting TRBD1. With 0 bases clipped from V and 1 base from J, the junction kept 4 bases outside the gene matches. This CDR3 is built from 16 residues. The germline V gene encodes CDR1 SGHNT and CDR2 YYREEE (reference sequence). CDR3 in amino acids: CASSLDRDSSYNEQFF. The CDR3 coding sequence is TGTGCCAGCAGCTTGGACCGGGACAGTTCCTACAATGAGCAGTTCTTC.

In its sample, this clone was seen once. The chain combines TRBV19 with TRBJ1-1; D gene uncertain. CDR1 and CDR2 from the germline V gene are LNHDA and SQIVND (reference sequence). The CDR3 runs 14 residues. V dropped 4 bases and J dropped 4 bases, with 13 bases sitting between them. DNA of the CDR3: TGTGCCAGTAGTAGTCCCCGCGGGCTCACTGAAGCTTTCTTT. Translation: CASSSPRGLTEAFF.

The chain employs TRBV19 and TRBJ1-2, with a weak D call TRBD1 (6 bases). The CDR3 runs 13 residues. Deletions cut 7 bases from V and 6 bases from J, with 15 bases between. Germline-derived CDR1 and CDR2 are LNHDA and SQIVND (reference sequence). The CDR3 nucleotides are TGTGCCAGTACCCTCGGACAGAGGAATGGCTACACCTTC. It yields the protein CASTLGQRNGYTF. Complete variable domain (other parts from reference TRBV19 and TRBJ1-2): DGGITQSPKYLFRKEGQNVTLSCEQNLNHDAMYWYRQDPGQGLRLIYYSQIVNDFQKGDIAEGYSVSREKKESFPLTVTSAQKNPTAFYLCASTLGQRNGYTFGSGTRLTVV.

This chain joins TRBV19 and TRBJ1-1; D remains unclear. There are 12 residues in the CDR3. V was pared by 3 bases and J by 8 bases, with 10 bases between. The germline V gene has CDR1 LNHDA and CDR2 SQIVND (reference sequence). CDR3 region: CASSIGPGEAFF. CDR3 bases: TGTGCCAGTAGTATTGGACCGGGGGAAGCTTTCTTT.

This clone was found once. The chain combines TRBV4-2 with TRBJ1-3; the D is unclear. Between the trimmed V and J ends, which lost 6 bases and 3 bases, there was a span of 15 bases. Germline CDR1 and CDR2: LGHNA and YNFKEQ. The CDR3 consists of 15 residues. As DNA, the CDR3 is TGTGCCAGCAGTCTCACCCAGAAAAGTGGAAACACCATATATTTT. Its protein product is CASSLTQKSGNTIYF.

This chain links TRBV13 with TRBJ1-3; D unresolved. The CDR3 runs to 14 residues. Deletions cut 1 base from V and 4 bases from J, with 8 bases between. CDR1 and CDR2 (germline): PRHDT, FYEKMQ (reference sequence). CDR3 sequence (DNA): TGTGCCAGCAGCTTAGTTTCAGCGGGAAACACCATATATTTT. Protein sequence: CASSLVSAGNTIYF.